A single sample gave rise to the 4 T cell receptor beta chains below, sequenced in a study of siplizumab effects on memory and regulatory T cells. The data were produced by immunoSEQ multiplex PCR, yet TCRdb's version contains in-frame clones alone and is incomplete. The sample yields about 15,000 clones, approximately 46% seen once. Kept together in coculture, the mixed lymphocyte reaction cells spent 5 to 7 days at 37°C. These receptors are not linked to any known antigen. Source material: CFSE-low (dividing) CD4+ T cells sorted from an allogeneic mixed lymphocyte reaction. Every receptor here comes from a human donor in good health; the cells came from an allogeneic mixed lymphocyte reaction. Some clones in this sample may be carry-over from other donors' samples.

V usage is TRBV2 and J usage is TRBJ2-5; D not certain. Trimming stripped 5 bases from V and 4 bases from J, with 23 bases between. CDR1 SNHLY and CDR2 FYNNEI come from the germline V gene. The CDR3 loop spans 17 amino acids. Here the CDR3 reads CASSSPWPSPKGETQYF. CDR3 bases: TGTGCCAGCAGTTCACCCTGGCCCAGCCCTAAGGGAGAGACCCAGTACTTC.

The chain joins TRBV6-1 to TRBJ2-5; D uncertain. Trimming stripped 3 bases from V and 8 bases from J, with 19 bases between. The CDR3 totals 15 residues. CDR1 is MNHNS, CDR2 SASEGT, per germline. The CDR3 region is CASSDEVLVGVTQYF. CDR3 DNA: TGTGCCAGCAGTGATGAGGTCCTCGTGGGCGTAACCCAGTACTTC.

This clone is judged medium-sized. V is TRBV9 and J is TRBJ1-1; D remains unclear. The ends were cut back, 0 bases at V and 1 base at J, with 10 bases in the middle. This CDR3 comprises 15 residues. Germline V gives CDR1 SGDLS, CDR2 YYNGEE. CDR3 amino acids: CASSVARAGNTEAFF. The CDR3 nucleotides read TGTGCCAGCAGCGTAGCTCGGGCAGGGAACACTGAAGCTTTCTTT.

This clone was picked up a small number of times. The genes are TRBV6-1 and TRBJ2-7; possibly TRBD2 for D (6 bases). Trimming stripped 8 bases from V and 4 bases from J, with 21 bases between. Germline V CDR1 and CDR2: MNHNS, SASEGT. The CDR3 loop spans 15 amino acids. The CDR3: CASLRLGGEIYEQYF. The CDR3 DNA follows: TGTGCCAGCCTGAGGTTGGGGGGAGAAATTTACGAGCAGTACTTC.